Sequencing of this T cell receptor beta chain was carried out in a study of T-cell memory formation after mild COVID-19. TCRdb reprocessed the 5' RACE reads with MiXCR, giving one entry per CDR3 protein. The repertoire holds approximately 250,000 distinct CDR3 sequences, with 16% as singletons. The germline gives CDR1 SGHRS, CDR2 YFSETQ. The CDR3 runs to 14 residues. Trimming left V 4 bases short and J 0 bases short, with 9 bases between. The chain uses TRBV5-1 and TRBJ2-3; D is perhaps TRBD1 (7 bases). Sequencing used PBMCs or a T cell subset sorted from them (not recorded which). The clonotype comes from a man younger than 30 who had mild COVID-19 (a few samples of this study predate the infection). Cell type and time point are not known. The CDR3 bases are TGCGCCAGCAGCGCGGGACAGAGCACAGATACGCAGTATTTT. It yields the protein CASSAGQSTDTQYF.